What follows describes a single T cell receptor (beta chain). This entry is derived from a study of blood T cell repertoires in COVID-19. Turning to the study itself: Sites in the United States, Italy and Spain provided acute and convalescent COVID-19 samples. From T cells, B-cell-depleted T cells, or PBMCs came the material, which was cDNA or gDNA.

Under the authors' procedure: Researchers report that nucleated cell counts were estimated from reference gene primer amplification. Only in-frame clones appear in the TCRdb table, and some are missing; sequencing was by immunoSEQ multiplex PCR. D and trimming were read from the DNA, whereas the V and J calls and clone size are those reported in that table. The sample holds about 38,000 clones, roughly 88% seen once. V shed 4 bases and J 5 bases; nucleotides not matched to a gene: 8. The CDR3 is made up of 15 amino acids. Germline lookup yields CDR1 MNHEY and CDR2 SMNVEV (reference sequence). This sequence was found in a man between 65 and 79 years old with active COVID-19. Specimen: peripheral blood. The V gene is TRBV27, the J gene TRBJ2-3; 8 bases map to TRBD1. In DNA, the CDR3 is TGTGCCAGCAGTTCTCCCGTGGACAGGGAAGATACGCAGTATTTT. Its translation: CASSSPVDREDTQYF.